This T cell receptor (beta chain) comes out of a study of blood T cell repertoires in COVID-19. For the study at large: T cells, B-cell-depleted T cells, or PBMCs supplied cDNA or gDNA.

The data were produced by immunoSEQ multiplex PCR, yet TCRdb's version contains in-frame clones alone and is incomplete. This table has under 250,000 clones, 82% appearing once. This clone was counted only a few times. Those enrolled in Seattle joined during active infection and were followed longitudinally afterward. Germline V gene sequence: CDR1 SGHDT, CDR2 YYEEEE. The CDR3 runs 17 residues. V was clipped by 4 bases and J by 6 bases; unmatched bases: 7. The specimen sequenced was peripheral blood. V is TRBV5-6 and J is TRBJ2-2; 15 nucleotides line up with TRBD2. This clonotype was sampled from a woman aged 70-85 years with COVID-19, enrolled during active disease. CDR3 DNA: TGTGCCAGCAGCCGGCCGGGACTAGCGGGAGGTGCCGGGGAGCTGTTTTTT. Amino acids: CASSRPGLAGGAGELFF.